The 16 T cell receptor beta chains below all came from one sample that was sequenced in a study of CXCR3-negative and CXCR3-positive naive CD8 T cells. Study-wide results and caveats: TRB CDR3 hydrophobicity was greater in CXCR3-positive naive cells than in CXCR3-negative naive cells.

These TCRs are of unknown antigen specificity. TRB cDNA libraries were made by UMI-labeled 5' RACE. TCRdb re-called the 5' RACE reads and gives one entry per CDR3 protein, without DNA. With tens of thousands of distinct CDR3 sequences in the sample, the ten largest clones hold approximately 0.67%. The material sequenced was naive CXCR3+ CD8+ T cells from blood. The subset is: CD45RO-CCR7+CD27+CD95- naive CD8+ T cells expressing CXCR3 (TNR3+). These receptors were obtained from a human donor in good health. Some clones in this sample may be carry-over from other donors' samples.

The gene calls are TRBV28 and TRBJ1-1. The CDR3 has 13 amino acids. Germline V gives CDR1 MDHEN, CDR2 SYDVKM. The CDR3 is CVSSIRQNTEAFF.

The J gene is TRBJ2-2, the V gene TRBV28; the D call of TRBD1 rests on TCRdb alone, since no DNA is present to check it. CDR1 and CDR2 (germline): MDHEN, SYDVKM. The CDR3 is 15 residues long. The CDR3 here is CASSFPPSSGGELFF.

The chain is built from TRBV7-2 and TRBJ2-1; TCRdb's D call of TRBD1 is untestable without DNA. The CDR3 extends over 12 amino acids. Germline lookup yields CDR1 SGHTA and CDR2 FQGNSA. CDR3 sequence reads: CASSLGGQGKFF.

This sequence joins TRBV7-9 and TRBJ2-7; TCRdb outputs TRBD1, but without DNA this stays unchecked. Per germline, CDR1 SEHNR and CDR2 FQNEAQ (reference sequence). The CDR3 is 14 amino acids. The CDR3 protein is CASSQDREGYEQYF.

The V call is TRBV4-1, the J call TRBJ2-1; TCRdb proposes TRBD2, but this gene call is untestable without DNA. This CDR3 is 16 amino acids long. Germline CDR1 MGHRA, CDR2 YSYEKL. CDR3 residues: CASSQRPAGEYNEQFF.

This sequence joins TRBV14 and TRBJ2-7. The CDR3 is 14 residues long. CDR1 is SGHDN, CDR2 FVKESK, per germline. CDR3: CASSQDQVSYEQYF.

The chain carries TRBV29-1 and TRBJ2-7. CDR3 size: 13 residues. Germline values: CDR1 SQVTM, CDR2 ANQGSEA. CDR3 region: CSVEGTQDYEQYF.

V is TRBV2 and J is TRBJ2-7; the TRBD2 assignment by TCRdb is unverifiable without DNA. Germline assignment: CDR1 SNHLY and CDR2 FYNNEI. The CDR3 sequence is 13 residues long. This CDR3 reads CASSTEGFYEQYF.

The chain has TRBV7-6 and TRBJ2-7; the TRBD1 assignment by TCRdb is unverifiable without DNA. Germline V gene data show CDR1 as SGHVS and CDR2 as FNYEAQ. The CDR3 totals 14 residues. The CDR3 here is CASSFGTDIYEQYF.

The chain links TRBV12-3 or TRBV12-4 to TRBJ2-1; without DNA, the TCRdb call of TRBD1 cannot be checked. The CDR3 consists of 12 residues. The CDR3 sequence: CASSFGGHEQFF.

The gene calls are TRBV28 and TRBJ2-6. The CDR3 extends over 13 amino acids. Germline V gives CDR1 MDHEN, CDR2 SYDVKM. The CDR3 spells CASSFRGANVLTF.

The chain uses TRBV28 and TRBJ2-7. This CDR3 contains 15 residues. Per the germline V gene, CDR1 is MDHEN and CDR2 is SYDVKM. This CDR3 reads CASSARPSGLYEQYF.

The rearrangement links TRBV7-2 to TRBJ2-7. This CDR3 is 13 amino acids long. CDR1 is SGHTA, CDR2 FQGNSA, per germline. The CDR3 sequence: CASRPDGTYEQYF.

The chain couples TRBV29-1 to TRBJ2-1; TCRdb proposes TRBD2, but this gene call is untestable without DNA. The CDR3 runs 15 residues. Looked up from germline, CDR1 is SQVTM and CDR2 is ANQGSEA. The CDR3 here is CSVAGLAGEGNEQFF.

The rearrangement links TRBV23-1 to TRBJ2-7. TRBV23-1 is reported as an ORF; its role is uncertain. The CDR3 consists of 12 residues. This CDR3 is CASSPAPSEQYF.

V gene TRBV4-1 combines with J gene TRBJ2-3; TCRdb lists TRBD1, though no DNA is available to test this call. This CDR3 comprises 16 residues. CDR1 and CDR2 from the germline V gene are MGHRA and YSYEKL. CDR3: CASSQLGGTSTDTQYF.